This note documents a single TCR beta chain sequence. Its target is not known. The protocol was immunoSEQ multiplex PCR, while the TCRdb copy is restricted to in-frame clones and leaves out a portion. This table has tens of thousands of clones, 65% to 80% appearing once. This record comes from a study of vaccination effects on CD4 cells after COVID-19. Following 10 days of culture, CD4+ T cells were isolated. Vaccine recipients lacked prior SARS-CoV-2 infection and had negative nucleocapsid antibodies. The CDR3 runs to 14 residues. Trimming removed 6 bases at V and 5 bases at J, with 18 bases between. Germline CDR1 is SQVTM and CDR2 is ANQGSEA.

This sample comprised CD4+ T cells from PBMCs cultured without peptide, obtained before COVID-19 vaccination. The V gene is TRBV29-1, the J gene TRBJ2-3; D perhaps matches TRBD2 (6 bases). The clonotype originates from a human donor who received a COVID-19 vaccine. CDR3 nucleotides: TGCAGCGTAGGAAAAAGACTAGTTTTAGATACGCAGTATTTT. This translates into CSVGKRLVLDTQYF.